A single sample gave rise to the 15 T cell receptor beta chains below, sequenced in a study. TCRdb's table, derived via immunoSEQ multiplex PCR, lists solely in-frame clones and lacks some. In the table there are roughly 68,000 clones, around 95% of which are singletons. The sequencing input was PBMCs. The source is a man in his forties or fifties with rheumatoid arthritis.

The V gene is TRBV5-4, the J gene TRBJ2-2; the D gene is possibly TRBD2 (7 bases). Germline loops: CDR1 SGHNT, CDR2 YYREEE (reference sequence). This CDR3 has 18 residues. V was shortened by 1 base and J by 2 bases, with 18 bases between the two germline ends. In DNA, the CDR3 is TGTGCCAGCAGCTTGCCTACCCGGCGGGGGCCTAACACCGGGGAGCTGTTTTTT. This encodes CASSLPTRRGPNTGELFF.

A word on this clone: An end of the junction differs from the germline gene, which may be a read error. V usage is TRBV7-2 and J usage is TRBJ2-7, with D possibly being TRBD1 or TRBD2 (5 bases each). This CDR3 comprises 14 residues. Germline lookup yields CDR1 SGHTA and CDR2 FQGNSA. DNA of the CDR3: TGTGCCAGCACCTTAGGGGCGGGCTCCTACGAGCAGTACTTC. It codes for CASTLGAGSYEQYF.

This chain links TRBV5-6 with TRBJ1-6, with TRBD1 matching 7 bases. Germline-derived CDR1 and CDR2 are SGHDT and YYEEEE. The CDR3 is made up of 14 amino acids. The ends lost 2 bases at V and 7 bases at J; junction bases unmatched: 3. The chain's CDR3 is CASSFYRGNSPLHF. The CDR3 coding sequence is TGTGCCAGCAGCTTTTACAGGGGAAATTCACCCCTCCACTTT. Full variable domain (outside the CDR3, taken from reference TRBV5-6 and TRBJ1-6): DAGVTQSPTHLIKTRGQQVTLRCSPKSGHDTVSWYQQALGQGPQFIFQYYEEEERQRGNFPDRFSGHQFPNYSSELNVNALLLGDSALYLCASSFYRGNSPLHFGNGTRLTVT.

The table lists this clone with a few counts. The genes are TRBV2 and TRBJ1-5; D uncertain. The ends were cut back, 2 bases at V and 2 bases at J, with 7 bases in the middle. Per germline, CDR1 SNHLY and CDR2 FYNNEI. This CDR3 is 14 amino acids long. CDR3 sequence (DNA): TGTGCCAGCAGTGAATTATTAGGCAATCAGCCCCAGCATTTT. Protein sequence: CASSELLGNQPQHF.

This rearrangement joins TRBV2 to TRBJ1-3; no definite D call. The CDR3 runs to 14 residues. Germline V CDR1 and CDR2: SNHLY, FYNNEI. The germline V and J ends were trimmed by 3 bases and 3 bases, with 9 bases remaining between them. The CDR3 loop reads CASSDGGFGNTIYF. The CDR3 nucleotides are TGTGCCAGCAGTGATGGAGGTTTTGGAAACACCATATATTTT. The whole variable domain, remainder taken from reference TRBV2 and TRBJ1-3, is EPEVTQTPSHQVTQMGQEVILRCVPISNHLYFYWYRQILGQKVEFLVSFYNNEISEKSEIFDDQFSVERPDGSNFTLKIRSTKLEDSAMYFCASSDGGFGNTIYFGEGSWLTVV.

On this clone itself: One end of the junction fails to match germline, which may point to a read error. This chain uses TRBV4-1 with TRBJ2-7, with 11 bases lining up with TRBD2. The CDR3 totals 15 residues. Per the germline V gene, CDR1 is MGHRA and CDR2 is YSYEKL. CDR3: CASSQEPGLAEPPGF. In DNA form, the CDR3 reads TGCGCCAGCAGCCAAGAACCGGGACTAGCGGAACCCCCGGGATTC.

J is TRBJ1-2 and V is TRBV5-4, with 8 bases that match TRBD1. The germline V gene has CDR1 SGHNT and CDR2 YYREEE (reference sequence). This CDR3 is 16 amino acids long. With V trimmed by 5 bases and J by 1 base, 10 bases remained unmatched. The CDR3 here is CASSPGTGPINYGYTF. CDR3 bases: TGTGCCAGCAGTCCCGGGACAGGACCCATTAACTATGGCTACACCTTC.

The chain employs TRBV9 and TRBJ2-3; the D is unclear. This CDR3 comprises 16 residues. CDR1 is SGDLS, CDR2 YYNGEE, per germline. Trimming pared 3 bases from V and 2 bases from J, leaving 16 bases between. The CDR3 DNA sequence: TGTGCCAGCAGCGCGCCCCTCGATGCAGTCACAGATACGCAGTATTTT. Protein product: CASSAPLDAVTDTQYF.

The chain combines TRBV15 with TRBJ2-5, with a tentative D call TRBD1 (5 bases). The germline gives CDR1 LNHNV, CDR2 YYDKDF (reference sequence). Trimming removed 0 bases from V and 3 bases from J, with 11 bases in between. This CDR3 is built from 15 residues. The CDR3 nucleotides are TGTGCCACCAGCAGAGATTTTGGGGCCGAAGAGACCCAGTACTTC. Translating gives CATSRDFGAEETQYF.

The chain has TRBV6-5 and TRBJ1-1; D is possibly TRBD1 (5 bases). From germline, CDR1 is MNHEY and CDR2 SVGAGI. This CDR3 has 14 residues. V was cut by 5 bases and J by 1 base, with 11 bases left in between. The chain's CDR3 is CASSPRDGNTEAFF. The CDR3 DNA follows: TGTGCCAGCAGTCCCCGGGACGGGAACACTGAAGCTTTCTTT.

The chain couples TRBV10-3 to TRBJ2-2; the D gene is possibly TRBD2 (6 bases). The CDR3 sequence is 13 residues long. Per germline, CDR1 ENHRY and CDR2 SYGVKD. V was pared by 7 bases and J by 3 bases, with 9 bases between. The CDR3 region has the DNA TGTGCCATCAAGGAGGGCGACACCGGGGAGCTGTTTTTT. Its translation: CAIKEGDTGELFF.

The CDR3 sequence: CASSPSQGGGSTEAFF. The CDR3 region has the DNA TGTGCCAGCTCACCATCCCAAGGGGGAGGGAGCACTGAAGCTTTCTTT. The chain employs TRBV18 and TRBJ1-1; TRBD1 is a possible D gene (6 bases). The CDR3 sequence is 16 residues long. Germline V gene lookup returns CDR1 KGHSH and CDR2 LQKENI. Trimming took 2 bases from V and 4 from J, leaving 17 bases between them. Looking up the rest from reference TRBV18 and TRBJ1-1 gives the full variable domain: NAGVMQNPRHLVRRRGQEARLRCSPMKGHSHVYWYRQLPEEGLKFMVYLQKENIIDESGMPKERFSAEFPKEGPSILRIQQVVRGDSAAYFCASSPSQGGGSTEAFFGQGTRLTVV.

The chain is built from TRBV5-1 and TRBJ2-6; D gene unclear. CDR1 is SGHRS, CDR2 YFSETQ, per germline. The CDR3 runs 15 residues. Deletions cut 1 base from V and 3 bases from J, with 8 bases between. CDR3 protein: CASSLLASGANVLTF. In nucleotides, the CDR3 is TGCGCCAGCAGCTTGTTGGCGAGTGGGGCCAACGTCCTGACTTTC.

The chain carries TRBV6-1 and TRBJ1-6, with D possibly matching TRBD1 (5 bases). This CDR3 comprises 15 residues. Germline V gene sequence: CDR1 MNHNS, CDR2 SASEGT. With 5 bases removed from V and 3 bases from J, the gap between germline ends came to 11 bases. The CDR3 DNA reads TGTGCCAGCAGTAGTCCGACAGTCTATAATTCACCCCTCCACTTT. It codes for CASSSPTVYNSPLHF.

This rearrangement joins TRBV30 to TRBJ1-1; D is ambiguous. The germline gives CDR1 GTSNPN, CDR2 SVGIG (reference sequence). Trimming pared 2 bases from V and 7 bases from J, leaving 8 bases between. The CDR3 loop spans 11 amino acids. The CDR3 coding sequence is TGTGCCTGGAGTATCCCAGGTGAAGCTTTCTTT. It yields the protein CAWSIPGEAFF. The full variable domain, rest sourced from reference TRBV30 and TRBJ1-1, is SQTIHQWPATLVQPVGSPLSLECTVEGTSNPNLYWYRQAAGRGLQLLFYSVGIGQISSEVPQNLSASRPQDRQFILSSKKLLLSDSGFYLCAWSIPGEAFFGQGTRLTVV.